The sequence of this T cell receptor (beta chain) was determined in a study of early T cells in non-severe SARS-CoV-2 infection. As for the study in general: From unsorted whole blood, bulk RNA was sequenced, and the chains remained unpaired.

In this sample, this clonotype turned up a few times. Antigen unknown. In the library, individual cDNA molecules carried attached unique molecular identifiers. TCRdb re-analysed the 5' RACE reads in MiXCR, keeping a single row per CDR3 protein. The sample yields 30,000 to 40,000 distinct CDR3 sequences, around 5.1% seen once. Whole-study findings and limits: Reliance on VDJdb matching favored anti-spike CD8 responses; private and CD4 specificities were missed.

The sequences come from whole blood, collected at baseline. This TCR came from an adult who was a healthcare worker with PCR-confirmed SARS-CoV-2 infection or an uninfected control (not recorded which).

This CDR3 reads CASRSTSGRNEQFF. DNA for the CDR3: TGTGCCAGCAGGTCAACTAGCGGGAGAAATGAGCAGTTCTTC. The chain employs TRBV12-3 or TRBV12-4 and TRBJ2-1; 11 positions match TRBD2. The CDR3 sequence is 14 residues long. Unmatched junction bases numbered 5, after V lost 6 bases and J lost 7 bases.